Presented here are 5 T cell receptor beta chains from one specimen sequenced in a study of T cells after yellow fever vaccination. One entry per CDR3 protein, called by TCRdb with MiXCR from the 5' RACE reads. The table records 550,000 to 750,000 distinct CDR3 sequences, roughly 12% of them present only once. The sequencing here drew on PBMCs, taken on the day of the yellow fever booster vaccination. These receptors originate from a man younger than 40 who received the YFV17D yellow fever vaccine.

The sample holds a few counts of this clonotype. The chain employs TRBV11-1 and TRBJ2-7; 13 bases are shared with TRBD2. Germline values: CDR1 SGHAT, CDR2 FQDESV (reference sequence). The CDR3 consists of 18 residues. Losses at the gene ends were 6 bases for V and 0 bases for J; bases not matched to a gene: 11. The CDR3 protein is CASSPPRTSGRSSYEQYF. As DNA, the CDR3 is TGTGCCAGCAGTCCCCCCCGGACTAGCGGGAGAAGCTCCTACGAGCAGTACTTC.

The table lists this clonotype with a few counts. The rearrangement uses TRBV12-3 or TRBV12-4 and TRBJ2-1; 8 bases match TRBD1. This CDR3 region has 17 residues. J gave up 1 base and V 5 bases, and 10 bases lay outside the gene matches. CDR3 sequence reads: CASSNLQGVRSYNEQFF. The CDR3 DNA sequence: TGTGCCAGCAGTAACCTACAGGGGGTAAGGTCCTACAATGAGCAGTTCTTC.

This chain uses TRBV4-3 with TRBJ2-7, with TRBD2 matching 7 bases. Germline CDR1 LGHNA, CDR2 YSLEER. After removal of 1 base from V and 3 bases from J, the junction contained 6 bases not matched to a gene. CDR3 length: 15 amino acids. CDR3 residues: CASSQAGGKGYEQYF. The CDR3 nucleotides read TGCGCCAGCAGCCAAGCCGGGGGGAAAGGCTACGAGCAGTACTTC.

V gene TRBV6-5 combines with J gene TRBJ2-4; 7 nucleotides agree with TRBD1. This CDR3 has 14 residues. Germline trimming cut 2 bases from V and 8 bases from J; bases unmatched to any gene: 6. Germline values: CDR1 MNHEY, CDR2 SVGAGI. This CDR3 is CASSYGTERHIQYF. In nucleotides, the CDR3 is TGTGCCAGCAGTTACGGGACAGAGAGGCACATTCAGTACTTC.

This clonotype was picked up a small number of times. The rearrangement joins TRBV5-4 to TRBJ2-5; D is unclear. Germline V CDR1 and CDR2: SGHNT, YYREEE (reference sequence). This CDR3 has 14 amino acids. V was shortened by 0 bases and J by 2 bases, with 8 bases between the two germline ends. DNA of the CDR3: TGTGCCAGCAGCTTGGCTACTTTTCAAGAGACCCAGTACTTC. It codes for CASSLATFQETQYF.